What follows are 26 T cell receptor beta chains derived from one specimen sequenced in a study of blood T cell repertoires in COVID-19. Some clones are missing from TCRdb's copy, which holds only in-frame ones; the method was immunoSEQ multiplex PCR. The sample has 200,000 to 300,000 clones, around four fifths seen once. The specimen sequenced was peripheral blood. The source is a man aged 60 to 69 with acute or convalescent COVID-19.

Only one count was recorded for this clone. This chain joins TRBV6-4 and TRBJ2-2; a possible D gene is TRBD2 (8 bases). Germline-derived CDR1 and CDR2 are MRHNA and SNTAGT. CDR3 length equals 16 residues. Trimming removed 6 bases at V and 4 bases at J, with 18 bases between. In DNA form, the CDR3 reads TGTGCCAGCAGACTGGGTAGCGGGGACAGCACCGGGGAGCTGTTTTTT. Its translation: CASRLGSGDSTGELFF.

The chain carries TRBV5-6 and TRBJ2-5, with 7 bases matching TRBD2. Germline lookup yields CDR1 SGHDT and CDR2 YYEEEE. V was pared by 3 bases and J by 4 bases, with 6 bases of the junction left unmatched. The length of the CDR3 is 14 residues. DNA for the CDR3: TGTGCCAGCAGCTGGATGACTAGCTCAGAGACCCAGTACTTC. Protein product: CASSWMTSSETQYF.

This clone was recorded once. The CDR3 is CASSSHGDRPGQPQHF. In DNA form, the CDR3 reads TGTGCCAGCAGTTCGCACGGGGACAGACCGGGTCAGCCCCAGCATTTT. The chain recombines TRBV6-5 with TRBJ1-5; 7 positions match TRBD1. The CDR3 is 16 residues long. Germline lookup yields CDR1 MNHEY and CDR2 SVGAGI. The trim removed 4 bases at V and 6 bases at J, leaving 12 bases unmatched.

The chain joins TRBV6-1 to TRBJ1-4; D is possibly TRBD1 (6 bases). Trimming stripped 2 bases from V and 4 bases from J, with 11 bases between. The CDR3 totals 15 residues. The germline CDR1 and CDR2 sequences are MNHNS and SASEGT. In DNA form, the CDR3 reads TGTGCCAGCAGTGAACTTGGACAGATTAATGAAAAACTGTTTTTT. Its translation: CASSELGQINEKLFF.

The rearrangement uses TRBV12-3 or TRBV12-4 and TRBJ2-1; TRBD2 might be the D (5 bases). This CDR3 contains 13 residues. Trimming took off 6 bases at V and 8 bases at J, with 14 bases between the two ends. CDR3 sequence reads: CASSLRGSYEQFF. The CDR3 region has the DNA TGTGCCAGCAGCCTCCGAGGGAGTTATGAGCAGTTCTTC.

J is TRBJ2-7 and V is TRBV11-2; D remains ambiguous. Trimming took 1 base from V and 0 from J, leaving 7 bases between them. From germline, CDR1 is SGHAT and CDR2 FQNNGV. The CDR3 runs 14 residues. CDR3 nucleotide sequence: TGTGCCAGCAGCTTAGCTTCTAGCTCCTACGAGCAGTACTTC. This gives the protein CASSLASSSYEQYF. The full variable domain, with the rest looked up from reference TRBV11-2 and TRBJ2-7, is EAGVAQSPRYKIIEKRQSVAFWCNPISGHATLYWYQQILGQGPKLLIQFQNNGVVDDSQLPKDRFSAERLKGVDSTLKIQPAKLEDSAVYLCASSLASSSYEQYFGPGTRLTVT.

The chain uses TRBV25-1 and TRBJ2-5; TRBD1 might be the D (5 bases). In germline, CDR1 is MGHDK, CDR2 SYGVNS. The germline V and J ends were trimmed by 5 bases and 2 bases, with 18 bases remaining between them. The CDR3 spans 16 residues. The DNA of the CDR3 is TGTGCCAGCAGTACCGGACACAAATCCCGTCAAGAGACCCAGTACTTC. Its translation is CASSTGHKSRQETQYF. The variable domain in full, completed from reference TRBV25-1 and TRBJ2-5, reads EADIYQTPRYLVIGTGKKITLECSQTMGHDKMYWYQQDPGMELHLIHYSYGVNSTEKGDLSSESTVSRIRTEHFPLTLESARPSHTSQYLCASSTGHKSRQETQYFGPGTRLLVL.

This clone appeared a few times. The chain joins TRBV4-1 to TRBJ1-1, with D unresolved. The V gene lost 6 bases and the J gene lost 1 base, with 12 bases spanning the gap. CDR3 length equals 14 residues. The germline CDR1 and CDR2 sequences are MGHRA and YSYEKL. DNA for the CDR3: TGCGCCAGCAGTTTACGGGTGTCGAACACTGAAGCTTTCTTT. It is translated as CASSLRVSNTEAFF.

The chain joins TRBV27 to TRBJ1-2; the match to TRBD1 covers 9 bases. The V gene's germline CDR1 is MNHEY and CDR2 SMNVEV (reference sequence). V shed 3 bases and J 14 bases; nucleotides not matched to a gene: 7. This CDR3 spans 12 amino acids. The CDR3 is CASSLGQGFWTF. CDR3 nucleotides: TGTGCCAGCAGTTTGGGACAGGGATTTTGGACCTTC.

This clone was recorded once. The V call is TRBV5-1, the J call TRBJ2-1; 10 nucleotides line up with TRBD2. This CDR3 comprises 15 residues. From germline, CDR1 is SGHRS and CDR2 YFSETQ. The junction had 5 bases not matched to a gene; V was cut back by 0 bases and J by 8 bases. CDR3 amino acids: CASSLVLAGEDEQFF. CDR3 DNA sequence: TGCGCCAGCAGCTTGGTCCTAGCGGGAGAGGATGAGCAGTTCTTC.

The chain links TRBV28 to TRBJ2-1, with 16 bases matching TRBD2. The V and J ends lost 4 bases and 7 bases, in that order; junction bases with no gene match: 13. From germline, CDR1 is MDHEN and CDR2 SYDVKM. This CDR3 spans 19 amino acids. The CDR3: CASSSGLAGGPARGNEQFF. The CDR3 region has the DNA TGTGCCAGCAGTTCGGGACTAGCGGGAGGGCCCGCCAGGGGAAATGAGCAGTTCTTC.

The gene calls are TRBV20-1 and TRBJ2-1; 12 bases agree with TRBD2. V trimming: 3 bases; J trimming: 1 base; junction bases outside the gene matches: 7. Germline assignment: CDR1 DFQATT and CDR2 SNEGSKA (reference sequence). The CDR3 is 17 amino acids. The CDR3 nucleotides read TGCAGTGCTAGTAAACGGACTAGCGGGGCTTCCTACAATGAGCAGTTCTTC. This codes for CSASKRTSGASYNEQFF.

The chain couples TRBV6-2 or TRBV6-3 to TRBJ2-7; 9 bases agree with TRBD1. Germline loops: CDR1 MNHEY, CDR2 SVGEGT. The length of the CDR3 is 11 residues. CDR3 DNA sequence: TGTGCCAGCAGTAACGGGGGACAGGGTGTGGTC. Translation gives CASSNGGQGVV.

The chain has TRBV3-1 (or the pseudogene TRBV3-2) and TRBJ2-3; TRBD1 matches at 8 bases. V lost 4 bases to trimming and J lost 5 bases; unmatched junction nucleotides: 11. The CDR3 runs 16 residues. Germline lookup yields CDR1 LGHDT and CDR2 YNNKEL (reference sequence). CDR3 nucleotides: TGTGCCAGCAGCCCCGGGTCAGGGGGCATCCTAGATACGCAGTATTTT. Its protein is CASSPGSGGILDTQYF.

V and J are TRBV2 and TRBJ2-5, with 11 bases matching TRBD2. This CDR3 has 16 amino acids. Germline V gene lookup returns CDR1 SNHLY and CDR2 FYNNEI. The V and J ends lost 2 bases and 2 bases, in that order; junction bases with no gene match: 4. The DNA of the CDR3 is TGTGCCAGCAGTGAATTAGCGGGGGGGAAACAAGAGACCCAGTACTTC. Protein sequence: CASSELAGGKQETQYF. Combining the CDR3 with reference TRBV2 and TRBJ2-5 gives the whole variable domain EPEVTQTPSHQVTQMGQEVILRCVPISNHLYFYWYRQILGQKVEFLVSFYNNEISEKSEIFDDQFSVERPDGSNFTLKIRSTKLEDSAMYFCASSELAGGKQETQYFGPGTRLLVL.

The rearrangement joins TRBV18 to TRBJ2-3; unclear D gene. The CDR3 covers 14 residues. Germline CDR1 and CDR2: KGHSH and LQKENI. V was clipped by 5 bases and J by 1 base, with 10 bases between them. The CDR3 region has the DNA TGTGCCAGCTCATTACCACGGGGCACAGATACGCAGTATTTT. Translated: CASSLPRGTDTQYF.

This clone was seen a few times. The chain recombines TRBV18 with TRBJ2-7; 8 positions agree with TRBD1. Germline V lookup: CDR1 KGHSH, CDR2 LQKENI. The V segment lost 4 bases and the J segment 2 bases; nucleotides outside the gene matches: 4. The CDR3 totals 14 residues. CDR3 region: CASSQGTGAYEQYF. CDR3 DNA sequence: TGTGCCAGCTCACAGGGGACAGGAGCCTACGAGCAGTACTTC.

The J gene is TRBJ1-1, the V gene TRBV6-4; a possible D gene is TRBD1 (6 bases). The CDR3 has 13 residues. Germline lookup yields CDR1 MRHNA and CDR2 SNTAGT. Deletions cut 6 bases from V and 1 base from J, with 9 bases between. CDR3 sequence reads: CASSWTANTEAFF. For the CDR3, the DNA is TGTGCCAGCAGCTGGACAGCGAACACTGAAGCTTTCTTT.

This clone showed up just a few times. This rearrangement joins TRBV30 to TRBJ1-2; 10 positions agree with TRBD1. CDR3 length equals 13 residues. Germline V gives CDR1 GTSNPN, CDR2 SVGIG (reference sequence). After removal of 8 bases from V and 5 bases from J, the junction contained 8 bases not matched to a gene. CDR3 residues: CALPTGGAYGYTF. In DNA form, the CDR3 reads TGTGCCCTCCCGACAGGGGGCGCGTATGGCTACACCTTC.

The V call is TRBV7-6, the J call TRBJ1-1, with 8 bases fitting TRBD1. V lost 2 bases to trimming and J lost 1 base; unmatched junction nucleotides: 9. Germline assignment: CDR1 SGHVS and CDR2 FNYEAQ. The CDR3 covers 17 residues. The CDR3, as DNA: TGTGCCAGCAGCTTACAGGGGGCGAAGGTGGAGAACACTGAAGCTTTCTTT. Encoded protein: CASSLQGAKVENTEAFF.

This chain connects TRBV2 to TRBJ2-1, with D perhaps matching TRBD1 (6 bases). This CDR3 region has 14 residues. V shed 3 bases and J shed 3 bases, with 9 bases lying between them. From germline, CDR1 is SNHLY and CDR2 FYNNEI. In DNA, the CDR3 is TGTGCCAGCAGTGATTCGGACAGCTACAATGAGCAGTTCTTC. Translating it yields CASSDSDSYNEQFF.

The V call is TRBV4-2, the J call TRBJ2-1, with no clear D. Between the trimmed V and J ends, which lost 5 bases and 7 bases, there was a span of 15 bases. Germline CDR1 reads LGHNA; CDR2 reads YNFKEQ. This CDR3 spans 14 amino acids. This CDR3 is CASSSTTGWNEQFF. In nucleotides, the CDR3 is TGTGCCAGCAGCAGTACTACGGGTTGGAATGAGCAGTTCTTC.

The chain links TRBV29-1 to TRBJ2-1; D might be TRBD1 (6 bases). Germline values: CDR1 SQVTM, CDR2 ANQGSEA. Trimming left V 3 bases short and J 4 bases short, with 22 bases between. This CDR3 contains 17 residues. DNA for the CDR3: TGCAGCGTTGATGCCTACAGGGATGTATGGAAGTACAATGAGCAGTTCTTC. Its translation is CSVDAYRDVWKYNEQFF.

The chain uses TRBV19 and TRBJ1-5; D is unresolved. V shed 5 bases and J shed 7 bases, with 18 bases lying between them. CDR1 and CDR2 (germline): LNHDA, SQIVND (reference sequence). This CDR3 contains 15 residues. CDR3 nucleotides: TGTGCCAGTAGTTCCCCCCATGTGGCCGCACAGCCCCAGCATTTT. Translated: CASSSPHVAAQPQHF.

The chain has TRBV6-4 and TRBJ2-1; D may be TRBD1 (6 bases). The CDR3 loop spans 18 amino acids. The ends were cut back, 3 bases at V and 2 bases at J, with 20 bases in the middle. Germline values: CDR1 MRHNA, CDR2 SNTAGT. CDR3 DNA sequence: TGTGCCAGCAGTGAAGAGGGGCAGGGGCTCTTTACCTACAATGAGCAGTTCTTC. This codes for CASSEEGQGLFTYNEQFF.

The V and J genes are TRBV30 and TRBJ2-7; 8 bases fit TRBD1. The CDR3 contains 13 residues. V trimming: 4 bases; J trimming: 3 bases; junction bases outside the gene matches: 5. Germline CDR1 and CDR2: GTSNPN and SVGIG (reference sequence). The CDR3 reads CAWNPGQGYEQYF. The CDR3 DNA sequence: TGTGCCTGGAACCCTGGACAGGGCTACGAGCAGTACTTC.